What follows are 9 T cell receptor beta chains derived from one specimen sequenced in a study of cytomegalovirus exposure and HLA in healthy donors. The PCR used 60 Vbeta and 13 Jbeta primers. Repertoires were generated with immunoSEQ multiplex PCR, while TCRdb's copy carries only in-frame clones and drops some. Seen here are approximately 150,000 clones, more than 75% observed once, and the top ten hold around 14%. The sample comprised PBMCs. The receptors shown here come from a woman in her thirties or forties in good health and CMV-seronegative.

J is TRBJ2-1 and V is TRBV11-3, with unresolved D. The germline V gene has CDR1 SGHNT and CDR2 YENEEA. The ends were cut back, 5 bases at V and 2 bases at J, with 13 bases in the middle. The CDR3 is 15 residues long. In nucleotides, the CDR3 is TGTGCCAGCAGCCGTACTTCATCCCCCTACAATGAGCAGTTCTTC. It translates to CASSRTSSPYNEQFF.

The CDR3 coding sequence is TGTGCCATCAGTGAAGGGGGAGGGCCATCAGATACGCAGTATTTT. Amino acids: CAISEGGGPSDTQYF. The chain links TRBV10-3 to TRBJ2-3; the D gene is possibly TRBD2 (7 bases). This CDR3 has 15 amino acids. Per the germline V gene, CDR1 is ENHRY and CDR2 is SYGVKD. V lost 3 bases and J 4 bases, leaving 14 bases between the germline ends.

The chain joins TRBV5-1 to TRBJ1-1; a possible D gene is TRBD1 (6 bases). The germline CDR1 and CDR2 sequences are SGHRS and YFSETQ. The V gene lost 6 bases and the J gene lost 3 bases, with 18 bases spanning the gap. The CDR3 covers 15 residues. CDR3 coding DNA: TGCGCCAGCAACTCTAAGGGGGGGGAATACACTGAAGCTTTCTTT. Encoded protein: CASNSKGGEYTEAFF.

The chain is built from TRBV7-9 and TRBJ1-5; D is possibly TRBD1 (6 bases). V was clipped by 0 bases and J by 6 bases, with 12 bases between them. Germline V lookup: CDR1 SEHNR, CDR2 FQNEAQ (reference sequence). The CDR3 is 15 amino acids. The CDR3 coding sequence is TGTGCCAGCAGCTTAGCGGGGGCAGATAGTCAGCCCCAGCATTTT. This codes for CASSLAGADSQPQHF.

This chain links TRBV21-1 with TRBJ2-4; the table's D gene call, TRBD1, was not cross checked with the DNA. TRBV21-1 is a listed pseudogene. The length of the CDR3 is 9 residues. CDR3 in DNA: TGTGCCGACGAGGGGCAGGGGGACTTC. Its protein is CADEGQGDF.

The chain carries TRBV19 and TRBJ2-7; 7 nucleotides line up with TRBD1. Germline V CDR1 and CDR2: LNHDA, SQIVND (reference sequence). The CDR3 is 16 amino acids. The J segment lost 1 base and the V segment lost 4 bases, leaving 10 bases of the junction unmatched. The CDR3 is CASSTLLAGGSYEQYF. For the CDR3, the DNA is TGTGCCAGTAGTACTCTCTTGGCAGGGGGTTCCTACGAGCAGTACTTC. The complete variable domain, with remaining parts taken from reference TRBV19 and TRBJ2-7, reads DGGITQSPKYLFRKEGQNVTLSCEQNLNHDAMYWYRQDPGQGLRLIYYSQIVNDFQKGDIAEGYSVSREKKESFPLTVTSAQKNPTAFYLCASSTLLAGGSYEQYFGPGTRLTVT.

The chain employs TRBV2 and TRBJ2-4; perhaps TRBD2 as D (5 bases). Per germline, CDR1 SNHLY and CDR2 FYNNEI. V shed 6 bases and J shed 9 bases, with 12 bases lying between them. This CDR3 is 12 amino acids long. CDR3 sequence: CASRVERRIQYF. The CDR3 DNA is TGTGCCAGCAGAGTCGAGCGGCGCATTCAGTACTTC.

This rearrangement joins TRBV5-8 to TRBJ2-7; perhaps TRBD2 as D (6 bases). CDR1 SGHTS and CDR2 YDEGEE come from the germline V gene. The CDR3 spans 14 residues. Trimming removed 2 bases from V and 5 bases from J, with 14 bases in between. The CDR3 reads CASSFRGSFDEQYF. The DNA of the CDR3 is TGTGCCAGCAGCTTTCGGGGGAGCTTCGACGAGCAGTACTTC.

The V call is TRBV7-2, the J call TRBJ1-5, with D perhaps TRBD1 (5 bases). This CDR3 comprises 14 residues. V was clipped by 3 bases and J by 6 bases, with 12 bases between them. CDR1 and CDR2 (germline): SGHTA, FQGNSA. The CDR3 sequence: CASSLRGGSQPQHF. In DNA, the CDR3 is TGTGCCAGCAGCTTGAGGGGCGGGAGTCAGCCCCAGCATTTT.